What follows are 30 T cell receptor beta chains derived from one specimen sequenced in a study of T-cell reconstitution after alpha-beta-depleted transplantation in children. The TCRbeta library incorporated unique molecular identifiers. One entry per CDR3 protein, called by TCRdb with MiXCR from the PCR reads. The sample records about 400,000 distinct CDR3 sequences, just over 20% being singletons. The source was PBMCs from the stem cell graft donor, collected from the stem cell graft. The source is a human donor who donated a stem cell graft to a child with acute myeloid leukemia.

This clonotype was detected a few times. The chain uses TRBV20-1 and TRBJ2-1, with D perhaps TRBD1 (5 bases). V lost 3 bases and J lost 9, with 9 bases in between. Germline V gene sequence: CDR1 DFQATT, CDR2 SNEGSKA (reference sequence). The CDR3 consists of 11 residues. The CDR3 loop is CSASPRGEQFF. The CDR3 region has the DNA TGCAGTGCTAGCCCTAGGGGTGAGCAGTTCTTC.

The rearrangement links TRBV29-1 to TRBJ1-2; 9 positions agree with TRBD1. The CDR3 totals 13 residues. CDR1 is SQVTM and CDR2 is ANQGSEA in the germline V gene. The V gene end was trimmed by 4 bases and the J gene end by 6 bases; junction bases not matched to a gene: 6. The CDR3 spells CSVVPTGGDGYTF. The CDR3 DNA sequence: TGCAGCGTTGTCCCTACAGGGGGCGATGGCTACACCTTC.

V gene TRBV12-3 or TRBV12-4 combines with J gene TRBJ2-2; D is possibly TRBD1 (6 bases). V was pared by 5 bases and J by 3 bases, with 13 bases between. This CDR3 comprises 15 residues. The CDR3 sequence: CASSVKGVYTGELFF. CDR3 sequence (DNA): TGTGCCAGCAGTGTAAAGGGGGTGTACACCGGGGAGCTGTTTTTT.

The chain employs TRBV4-3 and TRBJ2-5; 7 positions match TRBD2. The CDR3 has 14 amino acids. The V gene's germline CDR1 is LGHNA and CDR2 YSLEER. The V and J ends lost 1 base and 5 bases, in that order; junction bases with no gene match: 4. CDR3 bases: TGCGCCAGCAGCCAAGGGACTAGTTGGGAGACCCAGTACTTC. It encodes CASSQGTSWETQYF.

This clonotype was detected only a few times. The CDR3 loop is CASSQGGSRDSYYNEQFF. Here the CDR3 DNA reads TGCGCCAGCAGCCAAGGGGGCTCCCGGGACTCCTACTACAATGAGCAGTTCTTC. The chain is built from TRBV4-3 and TRBJ2-1; tentatively, D is TRBD2 (6 bases). Germline V CDR1 and CDR2: LGHNA, YSLEER. The length of the CDR3 is 18 residues. V was shortened by 1 base and J by 3 bases, with 19 bases between the two germline ends.

This clonotype has more than one count but fewer than ten. The rearrangement links TRBV3-1 to TRBJ2-6; D is unclear. The CDR3 has 15 residues. Germline assignment: CDR1 LGHDT and CDR2 YNNKEL (reference sequence). V lost 0 bases, J lost 0 bases, and 3 bases lay in between. The CDR3 here is CASSQDYSGANVLTF. CDR3 sequence (DNA): TGTGCCAGCAGCCAAGACTACTCTGGGGCCAACGTCCTGACTTTC.

This chain links TRBV5-1 with TRBJ2-2; tentative D call: TRBD2 (5 bases). Trimming took off 6 bases at V and 4 bases at J, with 19 bases between the two ends. This CDR3 spans 16 amino acids. Germline lookup yields CDR1 SGHRS and CDR2 YFSETQ. Here the CDR3 reads CASNAGFPPRTGELFF. CDR3 coding DNA: TGCGCCAGCAATGCGGGCTTTCCCCCTCGCACCGGGGAGCTGTTTTTT.

This clonotype was picked up a small number of times. The chain uses TRBV20-1 and TRBJ2-3; a possible D gene is TRBD1 (6 bases). The V gene's germline CDR1 is DFQATT and CDR2 SNEGSKA (reference sequence). Deletions cut 1 base from V and 5 bases from J, with 16 bases between. The CDR3 contains 15 residues. DNA for the CDR3: TGCAGTGCTAGAGTCCCCCAGGGGTGGAAAGATACGCAGTATTTT. Protein product: CSARVPQGWKDTQYF.

Many counts were recorded for this clonotype. V is TRBV2 and J is TRBJ2-2; 7 bases fit TRBD1. V shed 5 bases, J shed 6 bases, and the junction held 6 bases outside the gene matches. The germline V gene has CDR1 SNHLY and CDR2 FYNNEI. The CDR3 extends over 14 amino acids. The CDR3 DNA reads TGTGCCAGCAGTCCACTACAGGGGCCCGGGGAGCTGTTTTTT. Translating gives CASSPLQGPGELFF.

In this sample, this clonotype turned up many times. The chain couples TRBV20-1 to TRBJ2-1; 7 nucleotides match TRBD2. Germline V CDR1 and CDR2: DFQATT, SNEGSKA (reference sequence). The CDR3 is made up of 15 amino acids. J was trimmed by 6 bases and V by 2 bases; bases with no gene match: 10. CDR3 DNA sequence: TGCAGTGCTAGAAGCGGGACTTCCTCGTTCAATGAGCAGTTCTTC. This sequence encodes CSARSGTSSFNEQFF.

This clonotype was seen at least ten times. The gene calls are TRBV29-1 and TRBJ2-7; D gene unclear. Trimming shortened V by 6 bases and J by 5 bases, and 17 bases separated the two germline ends. CDR1 SQVTM and CDR2 ANQGSEA come from the germline V gene. This CDR3 contains 13 residues. In DNA form, the CDR3 reads TGCAGCGTAGACGGTAAATCGGGCAACGAGCAGTACTTC. Translated, it gives CSVDGKSGNEQYF.

This clonotype was counted many times. The genes are TRBV28 and TRBJ1-5; D might be TRBD1 (6 bases). V dropped 8 bases and J dropped 6 bases, with 17 bases sitting between them. This CDR3 is 14 amino acids long. CDR1 MDHEN and CDR2 SYDVKM come from the germline V gene. CDR3: CASSRGGDGQPQHF. DNA of the CDR3: TGTGCCAGCTCTAGGGGGGGGGACGGTCAGCCCCAGCATTTT. Variable domain in full (rest from reference TRBV28 and TRBJ1-5): DVKVTQSSRYLVKRTGEKVFLECVQDMDHENMFWYRQDPGLGLRLIYFSYDVKMKEKGDIPEGYSVSREKKERFSLILESASTNQTSMYLCASSRGGDGQPQHFGDGTRLSIL.

This rearrangement joins TRBV9 to TRBJ2-1; TRBD2 aligns across 13 bases. Trimming cost V 4 bases and J 7 bases; bases outside gene matches: 14. The CDR3 loop spans 18 amino acids. Germline CDR1 is SGDLS and CDR2 is YYNGEE. The CDR3 spells CASSPTGRGTSGMNEQFF. The CDR3 nucleotides read TGTGCCAGCAGCCCGACAGGACGAGGGACTAGCGGGATGAATGAGCAGTTCTTC. Filled out from reference TRBV9 and TRBJ2-1, the complete variable domain reads DSGVTQTPKHLITATGQRVTLRCSPRSGDLSVYWYQQSLDQGLQFLIQYYNGEERAKGNILERFSAQQFPDLHSELNLSSLELGDSALYFCASSPTGRGTSGMNEQFFGPGTRLTVL.

The chain is built from TRBV12-3 or TRBV12-4 and TRBJ2-7, with D hard to call. The CDR3 loop spans 12 amino acids. V gave up 7 bases and J gave up 3 bases, with 10 bases separating them. For the CDR3, the DNA is TGTGCCAGCAAGTCAGGCAGCTACGAGCAGTACTTC. Encoded protein: CASKSGSYEQYF.

The gene calls are TRBV5-1 and TRBJ2-1; 12 nucleotides agree with TRBD2. The germline CDR1 and CDR2 sequences are SGHRS and YFSETQ. The CDR3 sequence is 13 residues long. J was trimmed by 12 bases and V by 5 bases; bases with no gene match: 6. This chain's CDR3 is CASRSSGRARQFF. DNA of the CDR3: TGCGCCAGCAGGTCTAGCGGGAGGGCCCGGCAGTTCTTC. Drawing the rest from reference TRBV5-1 and TRBJ2-1, the complete variable domain is KAGVTQTPRYLIKTRGQQVTLSCSPISGHRSVSWYQQTPGQGLQFLFEYFSETQRNKGNFPGRFSGRQFSNSRSEMNVSTLELGDSALYLCASRSSGRARQFFGPGTRLTVL.

This chain links TRBV28 with TRBJ1-5; TRBD1 matches at 8 bases. With V trimmed by 2 bases and J by 2 bases, 2 bases remained unmatched. The CDR3 is 15 residues long. CDR1 is MDHEN and CDR2 is SYDVKM in the germline V gene. CDR3 protein: CASSLDRGGNQPQHF. In DNA form, the CDR3 reads TGTGCCAGCAGTTTAGACAGGGGCGGCAATCAGCCCCAGCATTTT.

This sequence joins TRBV25-1 and TRBJ1-4, with D perhaps TRBD1 (5 bases). V lost 8 bases to trimming and J lost 5 bases, with 21 bases between them. The germline V gene has CDR1 MGHDK and CDR2 SYGVNS. This CDR3 is 16 amino acids long. CDR3 sequence reads: CASGRPTGTENEKLFF. Written as DNA, the CDR3 is TGTGCCAGCGGAAGACCGACCGGGACGGAAAATGAAAAACTGTTTTTT. The full variable domain, completed using reference TRBV25-1 and TRBJ1-4, is EADIYQTPRYLVIGTGKKITLECSQTMGHDKMYWYQQDPGMELHLIHYSYGVNSTEKGDLSSESTVSRIRTEHFPLTLESARPSHTSQYLCASGRPTGTENEKLFFGSGTQLSVL.

This clonotype showed up just a few times. The chain combines TRBV25-1 with TRBJ2-3; 8 nucleotides match TRBD1. Germline trimming cut 3 bases from V and 6 bases from J; bases unmatched to any gene: 14. Germline V lookup: CDR1 MGHDK, CDR2 SYGVNS. The CDR3 is made up of 17 amino acids. The CDR3 DNA reads as TGTGCCAGCAGTGATAACACTCCGCAGGGGGCGTTTGATACGCAGTATTTT. This sequence encodes CASSDNTPQGAFDTQYF.

This clonotype was picked up a small number of times. Likely a read error: the CDR3 ends without its conserved phenylalanine or tryptophan. It is unclear where the CDR3 begins or ends on the DNA, so no DNA is shown, and the CDR3 is as TCRdb lists it. The rearrangement links TRBV12-3 or TRBV12-4 to TRBJ1-2; the tabulated D call, TRBD1, remains unverified against the DNA. The CDR3 adds up to 8 amino acids, both ends counted. CDR3 amino acids: CASSPMGP.

This clonotype was counted many times. The V and J genes are TRBV4-3 and TRBJ2-1; tentative D call: TRBD2 (6 bases). Trimming removed 3 bases from V and 6 bases from J, with 15 bases in between. CDR1 and CDR2 from the germline V gene are LGHNA and YSLEER. The CDR3 extends over 15 amino acids. The CDR3 DNA sequence: TGCGCCAGCAGCCAGATAACCGGGGGTGTCAATGAGCAGTTCTTC. It specifies CASSQITGGVNEQFF.

This clonotype was detected only a few times. The chain is built from TRBV7-9 and TRBJ1-1; D gene uncertain. The germline V gene encodes CDR1 SEHNR and CDR2 FQNEAQ (reference sequence). This CDR3 has 13 residues. V was pared by 5 bases and J by 1 base, with 8 bases between. CDR3 nucleotide sequence: TGTGCCAGCAGCCAGGAACAGAACACTGAAGCTTTCTTT. This sequence encodes CASSQEQNTEAFF.

The V and J genes are TRBV20-1 and TRBJ2-7; 7 nucleotides line up with TRBD1. Germline trimming cut 4 bases from V and 1 base from J; bases unmatched to any gene: 13. The V gene's germline CDR1 is DFQATT and CDR2 SNEGSKA (reference sequence). CDR3 length equals 16 residues. DNA of the CDR3: TGCAGTGCTAAAATTTTCGAGGGGGCTTCTTCCTACGAGCAGTACTTC. Its protein is CSAKIFEGASSYEQYF.

This clonotype turned up a few times. V usage is TRBV24-1 and J usage is TRBJ2-1; D unclear. V gave up 0 bases and J gave up 6 bases, with 8 bases separating them. The CDR3 spans 14 residues. Germline V CDR1 and CDR2: KGHDR, SFDVKD. The CDR3 loop is CATSDLLRANEQFF. DNA of the CDR3: TGTGCCACCAGTGATTTGCTCCGGGCCAATGAGCAGTTCTTC.

The CDR3 sequence: CASSVDKRYEQYF. The CDR3 DNA reads as TGTGCCAGCAGCGTGGACAAACGCTACGAGCAGTACTTC. The V and J genes are TRBV3-1 and TRBJ2-7, with a tentative D call TRBD1 (5 bases). There are 13 residues in the CDR3. Trimming removed 5 bases at V and 3 bases at J, with 11 bases between. Germline V CDR1 and CDR2: LGHDT, YNNKEL (reference sequence).

In this sample, this clonotype turned up a few times. The chain is built from TRBV7-9 and TRBJ1-1; D gene unclear. V lost 3 bases and J lost 7, with 9 bases in between. The CDR3 is made up of 12 amino acids. The germline V gene has CDR1 SEHNR and CDR2 FQNEAQ (reference sequence). CDR3 protein: CASSFNLFEAFF. DNA of the CDR3: TGTGCCAGCAGCTTTAACCTATTTGAAGCTTTCTTT.

This clonotype was detected only a few times. The chain links TRBV15 to TRBJ1-2; maybe TRBD1 (6 bases). V was cut by 0 bases and J by 14 bases, with 16 bases left in between. The CDR3 spans 13 residues. Per germline, CDR1 LNHNV and CDR2 YYDKDF (reference sequence). The CDR3: CATSRDRGGRETF. Here the CDR3 DNA reads TGTGCCACCAGCAGAGATAGGGGGGGCCGGGAGACCTTC.

The sample holds a few counts of this clonotype. J is TRBJ2-7 and V is TRBV5-1; no clear D. The germline CDR1 and CDR2 sequences are SGHRS and YFSETQ. The CDR3 covers 13 residues. The V end was cut by 0 bases, the J end by 6 bases, with 10 bases between. CDR3 coding DNA: TGCGCCAGCAGCTTGGCGGAATATGGCGAGCAGTACTTC. Protein sequence: CASSLAEYGEQYF. Full variable domain (missing parts from reference TRBV5-1 and TRBJ2-7): KAGVTQTPRYLIKTRGQQVTLSCSPISGHRSVSWYQQTPGQGLQFLFEYFSETQRNKGNFPGRFSGRQFSNSRSEMNVSTLELGDSALYLCASSLAEYGEQYFGPGTRLTVT.

Concerning this clonotype: One end of the junction fails to match germline, which may point to a read error. The chain employs TRBV20-1 and TRBJ2-7; no firm D call. The CDR3 covers 15 residues. CDR1 and CDR2 from the germline V gene are DFQATT and SNEGSKA (reference sequence). Here the CDR3 reads CCARDVAGDLYEQYF. The CDR3 DNA reads as TGCTGTGCTAGAGATGTGGCCGGAGACCTTTACGAGCAGTACTTC.

This clonotype appeared many times. A read error may produce the germline difference seen at one junction end. The rearrangement uses TRBV6-4 and TRBJ2-7; 10 bases are a match to TRBD2. The CDR3 contains 11 residues. Germline loops: CDR1 MRHNA, CDR2 SNTAGT. CDR3 region: CASGAGGPLIF. CDR3 bases: TGTGCCAGCGGAGCGGGAGGGCCACTGATCTTC.

This clonotype has a handful of counts. This chain links TRBV20-1 with TRBJ2-1; 8 positions match TRBD2. Germline assignment: CDR1 DFQATT and CDR2 SNEGSKA (reference sequence). This CDR3 is 13 amino acids long. J lost 5 bases, V lost 6 bases, and 6 bases had no gene match. CDR3 nucleotides: TGCAGTGCCCCGGGACTAGGAAACAATGAGCAGTTCTTC. Translation gives CSAPGLGNNEQFF.